This T cell receptor (beta chain) was found in a study of Tregs in tolerant kidney transplant recipients. About the study: Mixed chimerism was transient after nonmyeloablative marrow transplants from related graft donors.

Unstimulated Tregs (CD4+CD25+CD127-) and CD4+CD25- non-Tregs were sorted from PBMCs. The CDR3 is 16 amino acids. Unmatched junction bases numbered 7, after V lost 0 bases and J lost 6 bases. In germline, CDR1 is SGDLS, CDR2 YYNGEE. Sequencing used immunoSEQ multiplex PCR; TCRdb keeps in-frame clones, though not all of them. The sample records about 69,000 clones, 85% to 90% being singletons. The chain employs TRBV9 and TRBJ2-2; TRBD2 matches 8 bases. The specimen comprised CD4+ T cells from blood, sampled before the transplant. This sequence originates from a human donor who received a combined kidney and bone marrow transplant. This CDR3 is CASSVDGRGSSGELFF. For the CDR3, the DNA is TGTGCCAGCAGCGTAGACGGGAGGGGGTCATCCGGGGAGCTGTTTTTT.